One sample yielded the 29 T cell receptor beta chains listed below, sequenced in a study of T-cell memory formation after mild COVID-19. TCRdb ran MiXCR on the 5' RACE reads and lists one entry per CDR3 protein. The data contain some 600,000 distinct CDR3 sequences, 15% to 20% of them singletons. Sequences were obtained from PBMCs or a T cell subset sorted from them (not recorded which). The receptors shown here come from an adult woman who had mild COVID-19 (a few samples of this study predate the infection). Cell type and time point are not known.

The chain has TRBV12-3 or TRBV12-4 and TRBJ2-3; 12 bases map to TRBD2. The CDR3 contains 17 residues. V gave up 6 bases and J gave up 2 bases; unmatched junction bases: 9. The CDR3 DNA reads TGTGCCAGCAGCAACCGTCGACTAGCGGGGGTCACAGATACGCAGTATTTT. It is translated as CASSNRRLAGVTDTQYF.

This rearrangement joins TRBV7-9 to TRBJ1-2, with 9 bases identical to TRBD1. The CDR3 sequence is 13 residues long. V shed 5 bases and J 6 bases; nucleotides not matched to a gene: 4. Germline CDR1 SEHNR, CDR2 FQNEAQ (reference sequence). The CDR3 sequence is CASSLRDRDGYTF. CDR3 bases: TGTGCCAGCAGCCTCCGGGACAGGGATGGCTACACCTTC.

The chain links TRBV7-6 to TRBJ2-7, with 7 positions matching TRBD1. V dropped 2 bases and J dropped 5; count of bases not matched to a gene: 9. The germline V gene encodes CDR1 SGHVS and CDR2 FNYEAQ. CDR3 size: 15 residues. CDR3 DNA: TGTGCCAGCAGCTTATCCGGGACAGTGAGGGACGAGCAGTACTTC. As protein: CASSLSGTVRDEQYF. Using reference TRBV7-6 and TRBJ2-7 for the parts outside the CDR3, the full variable domain is GAGVSQSPRYKVTKRGQDVALRCDPISGHVSLYWYRQALGQGPEFLTYFNYEAQQDKSGLPNDRFSAERPEGSISTLTIQRTEQRDSAMYRCASSLSGTVRDEQYFGPGTRLTVT.

The J gene is TRBJ2-5, the V gene TRBV5-6; 8 nucleotides align to TRBD2. The CDR3 spans 17 residues. The germline gives CDR1 SGHDT, CDR2 YYEEEE. The V gene end was trimmed by 5 bases and the J gene end by 2 bases; junction bases not matched to a gene: 14. CDR3 sequence reads: CASRETPSGGYQETQYF. In DNA, the CDR3 is TGTGCCAGCAGGGAGACCCCCAGCGGGGGATATCAAGAGACCCAGTACTTC.

This clonotype has just a few counts. The chain couples TRBV4-3 to TRBJ2-3; a weak D match, TRBD2 (6 bases). CDR1 LGHNA and CDR2 YSLEER come from the germline V gene. V lost 1 base, J lost 0 bases, and 8 bases lay in between. The CDR3 runs to 15 residues. DNA of the CDR3: TGCGCCAGCAGCCAAGCGGGAGTTAGCACAGATACGCAGTATTTT. It translates to CASSQAGVSTDTQYF.

The CDR3 reads CASSLERGPSYNEQFF. CDR3 nucleotide sequence: TGTGCCAGCAGCTTGGAGCGGGGGCCCTCCTACAATGAGCAGTTCTTC. The J gene is TRBJ2-1, the V gene TRBV7-9, with TRBD2 identical over 8 bases. Germline V lookup: CDR1 SEHNR, CDR2 FQNEAQ (reference sequence). The V gene end was trimmed by 3 bases and the J gene end by 0 bases; junction bases not matched to a gene: 4. CDR3 length equals 16 residues. Full variable domain (remainder filled in from reference TRBV7-9 and TRBJ2-1): DTGVSQNPRHKITKRGQNVTFRCDPISEHNRLYWYRQTLGQGPEFLTYFQNEAQLEKSRLLSDRFSAERPKGSFSTLEIQRTEQGDSAMYLCASSLERGPSYNEQFFGPGTRLTVL.

This clonotype was detected ten times or more. The V and J genes are TRBV24-1 and TRBJ2-1; D possibly corresponds to TRBD1 (5 bases). This CDR3 region has 15 residues. V was pared by 0 bases and J by 8 bases, with 13 bases between. The germline CDR1 and CDR2 sequences are KGHDR and SFDVKD. The CDR3 sequence is CATSDLGSKGHEQFF. The CDR3 nucleotides are TGTGCCACCAGTGATTTGGGCAGCAAGGGGCATGAGCAGTTCTTC.

The chain carries TRBV20-1 and TRBJ2-7; no reliable D call. Trimming cost V 3 bases and J 6 bases, with 9 bases left between them. CDR1 and CDR2 (germline): DFQATT, SNEGSKA (reference sequence). CDR3 size: 11 residues. CDR3 amino acids: CSASRAGEQYF. CDR3 DNA: TGCAGTGCTAGTAGGGCTGGCGAGCAGTACTTC.

The rearrangement joins TRBV11-2 to TRBJ2-2, with 7 nucleotides matching TRBD2. Trimming removed 8 bases from V and 0 bases from J; junction bases left unmatched: 12. Germline V gene lookup returns CDR1 SGHAT and CDR2 FQNNGV. The CDR3 length is 17 residues. CDR3 DNA: TGTGCCAGCGCCTCTTTGGAAGCGGGACCGAACACCGGGGAGCTGTTTTTT. It specifies CASASLEAGPNTGELFF.

The chain employs TRBV5-6 and TRBJ1-1; D unresolved. The germline gives CDR1 SGHDT, CDR2 YYEEEE. V was clipped by 0 bases and J by 1 base, with 10 bases between them. The CDR3 is made up of 15 amino acids. The chain's CDR3 is CASSLVWAGNTEAFF. As DNA, the CDR3 is TGTGCCAGCAGCTTGGTTTGGGCAGGGAACACTGAAGCTTTCTTT.

There are a few counts of this clonotype. The V gene is TRBV7-6, the J gene TRBJ1-1, with D uncertain. CDR1 and CDR2 from the germline V gene are SGHVS and FNYEAQ. The V end lost 5 bases, the J end lost 4 bases, and 11 bases lay between the germline ends. The CDR3 runs 13 residues. CDR3 region: CASSQALGTEAFF. For the CDR3, the DNA is TGTGCCAGCAGCCAGGCCTTGGGCACTGAAGCTTTCTTT.

This clonotype has more than one count but fewer than ten. This chain connects TRBV12-3 or TRBV12-4 to TRBJ1-5; 7 bases line up with TRBD1. The CDR3 length is 16 residues. With V trimmed by 6 bases and J by 4 bases, 12 bases remained unmatched. CDR3 bases: TGTGCCAGCAGACCCCTAACAGGGGTTAGAAATCAGCCCCAGCATTTT. This codes for CASRPLTGVRNQPQHF.

The chain joins TRBV12-3 or TRBV12-4 to TRBJ2-7; D possibly corresponds to TRBD1 (6 bases). The CDR3 loop spans 13 amino acids. The V gene lost 7 bases and the J gene lost 1 base, with 11 bases spanning the gap. CDR3 protein: CASTPGASYEQYF. The CDR3 DNA follows: TGTGCCAGCACCCCAGGGGCTTCCTACGAGCAGTACTTC.

The chain joins TRBV9 to TRBJ2-1; maybe TRBD2 (5 bases). Germline V CDR1 and CDR2: SGDLS, YYNGEE. CDR3 length: 16 residues. The V gene lost 1 base and the J gene lost 4 bases, with 15 bases spanning the gap. The CDR3 DNA follows: TGTGCCAGCAGCGTAACGGAGGTTGGGCTATACAATGAGCAGTTCTTC. This gives the protein CASSVTEVGLYNEQFF. The variable domain in full, completed from reference TRBV9 and TRBJ2-1, reads DSGVTQTPKHLITATGQRVTLRCSPRSGDLSVYWYQQSLDQGLQFLIQYYNGEERAKGNILERFSAQQFPDLHSELNLSSLELGDSALYFCASSVTEVGLYNEQFFGPGTRLTVL.

This clonotype turned up a few times. The gene calls are TRBV12-3 or TRBV12-4 and TRBJ1-1, with 8 bases fitting TRBD1. The CDR3 totals 16 residues. The ends lost 6 bases at V and 0 bases at J; junction bases unmatched: 9. For the CDR3, the DNA is TGTGCCAGCAGAAAAGGGACAGGCTCCATGAACACTGAAGCTTTCTTT. Residues: CASRKGTGSMNTEAFF.

The chain joins TRBV7-9 to TRBJ2-7, with D uncertain. CDR1 and CDR2 from the germline V gene are SEHNR and FQNEAQ (reference sequence). The ends were cut back, 4 bases at V and 2 bases at J, with 9 bases in the middle. The CDR3 loop spans 13 amino acids. The CDR3 bases are TGTGCCAGCAGCTCAGACCTTGCCTACGAGCAGTACTTC. Translating it yields CASSSDLAYEQYF. Full variable domain (outside the CDR3, taken from reference TRBV7-9 and TRBJ2-7): DTGVSQNPRHKITKRGQNVTFRCDPISEHNRLYWYRQTLGQGPEFLTYFQNEAQLEKSRLLSDRFSAERPKGSFSTLEIQRTEQGDSAMYLCASSSDLAYEQYFGPGTRLTVT.

V usage is TRBV7-6 and J usage is TRBJ1-2, with D possibly being TRBD1 (6 bases). The CDR3 runs 13 residues. V lost 2 bases and J 9 bases, leaving 13 bases between the germline ends. Germline lookup yields CDR1 SGHVS and CDR2 FNYEAQ. As DNA, the CDR3 is TGTGCCAGCAGCTTAAGGGCAGGGGAACGCTACACCTTC. Protein: CASSLRAGERYTF.

CDR3 bases: TGTGCCACCAGTGATTTGCGGACTAGCGGAACGGAGCAAGAGACCCAGTACTTC. It yields the protein CATSDLRTSGTEQETQYF. The V and J genes are TRBV24-1 and TRBJ2-5, with 10 positions matching TRBD2. The J segment lost 2 bases and the V segment lost 0 bases, leaving 8 bases of the junction unmatched. Germline assignment: CDR1 KGHDR and CDR2 SFDVKD. CDR3 size: 18 residues.

The CDR3 sequence: CATGTELGYTF. The CDR3 coding sequence is TGTGCCACCGGGACGGAGCTTGGCTACACCTTC. The chain links TRBV24-1 to TRBJ1-2, with D perhaps TRBD1 (5 bases). V was pared by 9 bases and J by 7 bases, with 11 bases between. The CDR3 is 11 residues long. Germline V gene data show CDR1 as KGHDR and CDR2 as SFDVKD.

This clonotype was recorded many times. The chain uses TRBV25-1 and TRBJ2-2; D is uncertain. The CDR3 extends over 12 amino acids. V was cut by 7 bases and J by 0 bases, with 3 bases left in between. Germline V gene data show CDR1 as MGHDK and CDR2 as SYGVNS. The CDR3 nucleotides are TGTGCCAGCACAGCGAACACCGGGGAGCTGTTTTTT. Its translation: CASTANTGELFF.

This chain uses TRBV23-1 with TRBJ2-1; TRBD1 is a possible D gene (5 bases). TRBV23-1 is an open reading frame whose function is uncertain. V was trimmed by 6 bases and J by 5 bases, leaving 11 bases between them. The CDR3 has 13 amino acids. The CDR3 region is CASSNQGNNEQFF. CDR3 bases: TGCGCCAGCAGCAATCAGGGAAACAATGAGCAGTTCTTC.

This clonotype occurred many times. V usage is TRBV4-1 and J usage is TRBJ2-1; 9 bases align to TRBD2. Trimming took 4 bases from V and 0 from J; bases not matched to a gene: 4. The CDR3 loop spans 16 amino acids. The V gene's germline CDR1 is MGHRA and CDR2 YSYEKL. CDR3 coding DNA: TGCGCCAGCAGCCGAAGCGGGAGGCGCTCCTACAATGAGCAGTTCTTC. This codes for CASSRSGRRSYNEQFF.

In its sample, this clonotype was seen a few times. The chain employs TRBV5-1 and TRBJ1-3, with D unresolved. CDR1 is SGHRS, CDR2 YFSETQ, per germline. Deletions cut 1 base from V and 0 bases from J, with 8 bases between. CDR3 size: 15 residues. CDR3 loop: CASSLPTRSGNTIYF. CDR3 bases: TGCGCCAGCAGCTTGCCGACGCGCTCTGGAAACACCATATATTTT.

The rearrangement uses TRBV7-2 and TRBJ1-2, with TRBD1 identical over 12 bases. CDR3 length: 15 residues. From germline, CDR1 is SGHTA and CDR2 FQGNSA. The V segment lost 2 bases and the J segment 8 bases; nucleotides outside the gene matches: 6. The CDR3: CASSLMGQGARGYTF. CDR3 DNA: TGTGCCAGCAGCTTAATGGGACAGGGGGCTCGGGGCTACACCTTC.

In this sample, this clonotype turned up a few times. CDR3 amino acids: CASSPHLIETQYF. CDR3 in DNA: TGTGCCAGCAGCCCGCACTTAATAGAGACCCAGTACTTC. The chain uses TRBV11-2 and TRBJ2-5; D remains ambiguous. The V end was cut by 5 bases, the J end by 4 bases, with 11 bases between. There are 13 residues in the CDR3. CDR1 is SGHAT and CDR2 is FQNNGV in the germline V gene.

This clonotype was counted between two and nine times. This chain links TRBV5-4 with TRBJ2-6; D unresolved. Trimming took off 4 bases at V and 5 bases at J, with 19 bases between the two ends. The CDR3 length is 17 residues. In germline, CDR1 is SGHNT, CDR2 YYREEE (reference sequence). CDR3 amino acids: CASSLGNAVLWANVLTF. CDR3 bases: TGTGCCAGCAGCCTCGGTAACGCCGTTCTTTGGGCCAACGTCCTGACTTTC. The complete variable domain, with remaining parts taken from reference TRBV5-4 and TRBJ2-6, reads ETGVTQSPTHLIKTRGQQVTLRCSSQSGHNTVSWYQQALGQGPQFIFQYYREEENGRGNFPPRFSGLQFPNYSSELNVNALELDDSALYLCASSLGNAVLWANVLTFGAGSRLTVL.

The V call is TRBV7-9, the J call TRBJ2-1; 11 nucleotides line up with TRBD2. The germline V gene encodes CDR1 SEHNR and CDR2 FQNEAQ (reference sequence). The CDR3 runs 15 residues. Trimming at V came to 5 bases and at J to 6 bases, leaving 6 bases not matched to a gene. The CDR3 bases are TGTGCCAGCAGCCTCACTAGCGGGAGCCGCAATGAGCAGTTCTTC. Translated: CASSLTSGSRNEQFF.

The genes are TRBV4-1 and TRBJ2-1; D is unclear. The germline CDR1 and CDR2 sequences are MGHRA and YSYEKL. CDR3 length: 14 amino acids. Trimming cost V 4 bases and J 9 bases, with 16 bases left between them. The CDR3 reads CASSPPRRAGEQFF. In DNA form, the CDR3 reads TGCGCCAGCAGCCCGCCACGAAGGGCCGGTGAGCAGTTCTTC.

This clonotype has just a few counts. The V and J genes are TRBV9 and TRBJ1-1; 11 nucleotides agree with TRBD1. CDR1 and CDR2 from the germline V gene are SGDLS and YYNGEE. The CDR3 sequence is 15 residues long. V was pared by 4 bases and J by 5 bases, with 7 bases of the junction left unmatched. In nucleotides, the CDR3 is TGTGCCAGCAGCCCCCCGGGACAGGGGGTAACTGAAGCTTTCTTT. Amino acids: CASSPPGQGVTEAFF.